The 19 T cell receptor beta chains presented below share a single source sample, sequenced in a study of cytomegalovirus exposure and HLA in healthy donors. Sequencing used immunoSEQ multiplex PCR; TCRdb keeps in-frame clones, though not all of them. The sample yields about 280,000 clones, around 89% seen once. The sequenced sample consisted of PBMCs. The receptors were gathered from a woman younger than 35 in good health and CMV-seronegative.

This chain's CDR3 is CASSVDIGTDTQYF. The CDR3 DNA reads as TGTGCCAGCAGTGTGGACATTGGCACAGATACGCAGTATTTT. The J gene is TRBJ2-3, the V gene TRBV2; tentatively, D is TRBD1 (5 bases). Trimming took off 4 bases at V and 1 base at J, with 9 bases between the two ends. The CDR3 is 14 amino acids. Germline V gene lookup returns CDR1 SNHLY and CDR2 FYNNEI.

The chain joins TRBV18 to TRBJ1-2, with 9 bases aligning to TRBD1. V lost 2 bases and J lost 5; bases outside the gene matches: 6. CDR1 KGHSH and CDR2 LQKENI come from the germline V gene. The CDR3 loop spans 15 amino acids. CDR3 in amino acids: CASSPLGQGEYGYTF. CDR3 nucleotide sequence: TGTGCCAGCTCACCATTGGGACAGGGAGAGTATGGCTACACCTTC.

V is TRBV28 and J is TRBJ1-5; 7 nucleotides align to TRBD1. V gave up 4 bases and J gave up 10 bases; unmatched junction bases: 10. This CDR3 has 14 residues. Germline CDR1 reads MDHEN; CDR2 reads SYDVKM. The CDR3 sequence: CASSSLGQTLPQHF. DNA for the CDR3: TGTGCCAGCAGTTCCCTGGGACAGACTCTACCCCAGCATTTT. The whole variable domain, filled in from reference TRBV28 and TRBJ1-5, reads DVKVTQSSRYLVKRTGEKVFLECVQDMDHENMFWYRQDPGLGLRLIYFSYDVKMKEKGDIPEGYSVSREKKERFSLILESASTNQTSMYLCASSSLGQTLPQHFGDGTRLSIL.

The V and J genes are TRBV4-1 and TRBJ2-7; TRBD2 agrees at 10 bases. The CDR3 runs to 14 residues. Trimming cost V 8 bases and J 5 bases; bases outside gene matches: 9. The germline V gene encodes CDR1 MGHRA and CDR2 YSYEKL. CDR3 in amino acids: CASAQLAGLDEQYF. CDR3 DNA sequence: TGCGCCAGCGCACAACTAGCGGGGCTCGACGAGCAGTACTTC.

J is TRBJ2-3 and V is TRBV4-1; 8 positions agree with TRBD2. CDR3 length equals 17 residues. The V segment lost 0 bases and the J segment 3 bases; nucleotides outside the gene matches: 8. Germline loops: CDR1 MGHRA, CDR2 YSYEKL. CDR3 sequence (DNA): TGCGCCAGCAGCCAAGACTTTGCCGCGGGAGGTACAGATACGCAGTATTTT. Its translation is CASSQDFAAGGTDTQYF.

This chain uses TRBV9 with TRBJ2-3, with 7 bases fitting TRBD2. Germline-derived CDR1 and CDR2 are SGDLS and YYNGEE. Trimming took 3 bases from V and 0 from J; bases not matched to a gene: 22. The CDR3 covers 21 residues. The CDR3 nucleotides are TGTGCCAGCAGCGCTACCAATACCCCTAGCCGGGATAGCGGGAGCACAGATACGCAGTATTTT. Translation gives CASSATNTPSRDSGSTDTQYF.

The rearrangement links TRBV14 to TRBJ1-2; 8 bases line up with TRBD1. Germline CDR1 reads SGHDN; CDR2 reads FVKESK. The CDR3 is made up of 17 amino acids. The J segment lost 1 base and the V segment lost 1 base, leaving 8 bases of the junction unmatched. In DNA, the CDR3 is TGTGCCAGCAGCCAAGCTCCTAGGACAGGGAGTAACTATGGCTACACCTTC. This codes for CASSQAPRTGSNYGYTF.

Only a few counts were recorded for this clone. The chain uses TRBV5-1 and TRBJ2-1; TRBD2 agrees at 9 bases. V shed 4 bases, J shed 7 bases, and the junction held 9 bases outside the gene matches. CDR3 size: 15 residues. The germline gives CDR1 SGHRS, CDR2 YFSETQ. The CDR3 DNA reads as TGCGCCAGCAGCACGACTAGCGGCCGTTCGAATGAGCAGTTCTTC. As protein: CASSTTSGRSNEQFF.

The chain has TRBV7-2 and TRBJ1-1; TRBD1 agrees at 9 bases. Trimming removed 6 bases from V and 6 bases from J; junction bases left unmatched: 5. There are 13 residues in the CDR3. CDR1 and CDR2 (germline): SGHTA, FQGNSA. The CDR3 loop reads CASRTGGGPEAFF. In DNA form, the CDR3 reads TGTGCCAGCAGGACAGGGGGAGGACCTGAAGCTTTCTTT.

This clone was counted only a few times. This rearrangement joins TRBV27 to TRBJ2-1, with 13 bases aligning to TRBD2. CDR3 length equals 16 residues. Germline V gives CDR1 MNHEY, CDR2 SMNVEV (reference sequence). Trimming took 5 bases from V and 10 from J; bases not matched to a gene: 11. This chain's CDR3 is CASSHKLAGGPSEQFF. CDR3 DNA sequence: TGTGCCAGCAGTCATAAACTAGCGGGAGGGCCTTCGGAGCAGTTCTTC.

V usage is TRBV6-5 and J usage is TRBJ2-7; D gene ambiguous. This CDR3 contains 14 residues. CDR1 is MNHEY and CDR2 is SVGAGI in the germline V gene. Trimming pared 0 bases from V and 3 bases from J, leaving 9 bases between. DNA for the CDR3: TGTGCCAGCAGTTACTCGATCGGGTTCTACGAGCAGTACTTC. Its translation: CASSYSIGFYEQYF.

This clone turned up a few times. The chain uses TRBV10-3 and TRBJ1-1; D not certain. The CDR3 length is 13 residues. Trimming cost V 7 bases and J 1 base, with 10 bases left between them. Germline loops: CDR1 ENHRY, CDR2 SYGVKD. DNA for the CDR3: TGTGCCATCACAGGATCCGAGAACACTGAAGCTTTCTTT. Residues: CAITGSENTEAFF.

The V call is TRBV13, the J call TRBJ1-3; D unclear. The germline V and J ends were trimmed by 0 bases and 0 bases, with 6 bases remaining between them. This CDR3 is 15 amino acids long. The germline V gene encodes CDR1 PRHDT and CDR2 FYEKMQ (reference sequence). This CDR3 reads CASSLGTPSGNTIYF. Written as DNA, the CDR3 is TGTGCCAGCAGCTTAGGGACACCCTCTGGAAACACCATATATTTT.

The rearrangement links TRBV7-3 to TRBJ2-5, with a possible D match to TRBD1 (5 bases). Trimming shortened V by 2 bases and J by 5 bases, and 9 bases separated the two germline ends. Germline CDR1 is SGHTA and CDR2 is FQGTGA. The CDR3 is 13 amino acids. CDR3 coding DNA: TGTGCCAGCAGCTTAGGGCCAGGGGAGACCCAGTACTTC. Protein product: CASSLGPGETQYF.

For the CDR3, the DNA is TGTGCCAGCAGTTACGGAGGGTTAAATCAGCCCCAGCATTTT. Its translation is CASSYGGLNQPQHF. V gene TRBV6-5 combines with J gene TRBJ1-5; no definite D call. This CDR3 comprises 14 residues. CDR1 is MNHEY, CDR2 SVGAGI, per germline. Trimming removed 2 bases at V and 4 bases at J, with 9 bases between.

The rearrangement links TRBV29-1 to TRBJ2-7, with TRBD2 identical over 7 bases. Losses at the gene ends were 2 bases for V and 2 bases for J; bases not matched to a gene: 0. This CDR3 has 12 residues. CDR1 and CDR2 (germline): SQVTM, ANQGSEA. The CDR3 DNA reads as TGCAGCGTTGAACTAGCGGCCTACGAGCAGTACTTC. Its protein is CSVELAAYEQYF.

This chain connects TRBV4-1 to TRBJ2-2, with TRBD1 matching 8 bases. The CDR3 runs 15 residues. V was clipped by 4 bases and J by 1 base; unmatched bases: 2. Germline CDR1 reads MGHRA; CDR2 reads YSYEKL. The CDR3 loop reads CASSLGQGNTGELFF. The CDR3 nucleotides read TGCGCCAGCAGCCTTGGACAGGGGAACACCGGGGAGCTGTTTTTT.

The table lists this clone with a few counts. The V call is TRBV9, the J call TRBJ2-5; D is undetermined. Trimming left V 4 bases short and J 2 bases short, with 15 bases between. Germline CDR1 SGDLS, CDR2 YYNGEE. The CDR3 contains 15 residues. The CDR3 sequence: CASSKSIQVQETQYF. The CDR3 DNA sequence: TGTGCCAGCAGCAAATCGATTCAGGTTCAAGAGACCCAGTACTTC. Filled out from reference TRBV9 and TRBJ2-5, the complete variable domain reads DSGVTQTPKHLITATGQRVTLRCSPRSGDLSVYWYQQSLDQGLQFLIQYYNGEERAKGNILERFSAQQFPDLHSELNLSSLELGDSALYFCASSKSIQVQETQYFGPGTRLLVL.

The genes are TRBV5-6 and TRBJ2-7; 9 bases align to TRBD1. The ends lost 5 bases at V and 1 base at J; junction bases unmatched: 16. This CDR3 has 18 amino acids. Looked up from germline, CDR1 is SGHDT and CDR2 is YYEEEE. The CDR3 sequence: CASSFTIGQGPTSYEQYF. The DNA for the CDR3 is TGTGCCAGCAGTTTCACGATCGGACAGGGGCCCACATCCTACGAGCAGTACTTC.